Listed below are T cell receptor beta chains from one sample, sequenced in a study of PD-1 blockade in classical Hodgkin lymphoma. Assay: immunoSEQ multiplex PCR; the TCRdb copy retains only in-frame clones and omits some. The sample lists roughly 42,000 clones; about 72% were seen once. The sample was peripheral blood mononuclear cells (PBMCs), taken at baseline. These receptors were collected from a human donor with classical Hodgkin lymphoma. Each CDR3 is given with its conserved first and last residue. Each record gives: clone size, J gene, V gene, D gene, CDR3 DNA, CDR3 protein. The D gene is left open where the match is weak. Size tells how often a clone was seen (once, few, many) or the class of an expanded clone, and some rows leave it out.

size: few; J: TRBJ1-1; V: TRBV18; D: .; DNA: TGTGCCAGCTCACCCTTGCCGCAGGGGACGAAAAACACTGAAGCTTTCTTT; CDR3: CASSPLPQGTKNTEAFF
size: few; J: TRBJ1-2; V: TRBV19; D: TRBD1; DNA: TGTGCCAGTATGTCGACAGGGGGTGGTGGCTACACCTTC; CDR3: CASMSTGGGGYTF
size: .; J: TRBJ1-1; V: TRBV6-1; D: .; DNA: TGTGCCAGCAGTATTCGGGGGATTGACACTGAAGCTTTCTTT; CDR3: CASSIRGIDTEAFF
size: .; J: TRBJ1-1; V: TRBV11-1; D: .; DNA: TGTGCCAGCAGCTTGGAACTGGCCAGCGGAGCTTTCTTT; CDR3: CASSLELASGAFF
size: .; J: TRBJ2-2; V: TRBV19; D: .; DNA: TGTGCCAGTAGGAACGGACTAACAAACACCGGGGAGCTGTTTTTT; CDR3: CASRNGLTNTGELFF
size: .; J: TRBJ1-1; V: TRBV27; D: .; DNA: TGTGCCAGCAGTTTATTTTGGAACACTGAAGCTTTCTTT; CDR3: CASSLFWNTEAFF
size: .; J: TRBJ1-5; V: TRBV28; D: .; DNA: TGTGCCAGCAGTTTGAAGCAGCCCCAGCATTTT; CDR3: CASSLKQPQHF
size: .; J: TRBJ2-3; V: TRBV5-1; D: .; DNA: TGCGCCATGAAATTGGGGTTGATGGGCCACGCACATCATAGCACAGATACGCAGTATTTT; CDR3: CAMKLGLMGHAHHSTDTQYF
size: .; J: TRBJ2-7; V: TRBV5-4; D: .; DNA: TGTGCCAGCAGCCCCCCCGTGGCAGGCCACGAGCAGTACTTC; CDR3: CASSPPVAGHEQYF
size: .; J: TRBJ1-1; V: TRBV4-2; D: .; DNA: TGTGCCAGCAGCCAAGTGGCGACCACTGAAGCTTTCTTT; CDR3: CASSQVATTEAFF
size: .; J: TRBJ1-1; V: TRBV6-6; D: .; DNA: TGTGCCAGCAGTTACTCTCGGTGGACTGAAGCTTTCTTT; CDR3: CASSYSRWTEAFF
size: .; J: TRBJ2-7; V: TRBV30; D: .; DNA: TGTGCCTGGAGTTACGGGAGTCCCGAGCAGTACTTC; CDR3: CAWSYGSPEQYF
size: .; J: TRBJ2-7; V: TRBV28; D: TRBD2; DNA: TGTGCCGTCCCCAGCGGGAGGAGCTCCTACGAGCAGTACTTC; CDR3: CAVPSGRSSYEQYF
size: .; J: TRBJ2-7; V: TRBV7-8; D: .; DNA: TGTGCCAGCAGCTTAGGAGGGGGGTACGAGCAGTACTTC; CDR3: CASSLGGGYEQYF
size: .; J: TRBJ1-4; V: TRBV11-3; D: .; DNA: TGTGCCAGCAGCTTAGTCTTATGTGGGATGGTATTTGAAAAACTGTTTTTT; CDR3: CASSLVLCGMVFEKLFF
size: .; J: TRBJ2-7; V: TRBV9; D: TRBD1; DNA: TGTGCCAGCAGCACAACGGGACAGGGGGCGAGTGAGCAGTACTTC; CDR3: CASSTTGQGASEQYF
size: few; J: TRBJ2-7; V: TRBV27; D: TRBD1; DNA: TGTGCCAGCAGTTCGTGGGGGACAGGAACCCGCTACGAGCAGTACTTC; CDR3: CASSSWGTGTRYEQYF
size: .; J: TRBJ2-3; V: TRBV7-9; D: .; DNA: TGTGCCAGCAGCGGACGGGAGAGCACAGATACGCAGTATTTT; CDR3: CASSGRESTDTQYF
size: few; J: TRBJ2-2; V: TRBV11-3; D: .; DNA: TGTGCCAGCAGCTCAACTGGCGCAACCACCGGGGAGCTGTTTTTT; CDR3: CASSSTGATTGELFF
size: .; J: TRBJ2-7; V: TRBV7-6; D: TRBD2; DNA: TGTGCCAGCAGCTTATCCGGGGGGTACGAGCAGTACTTC; CDR3: CASSLSGGYEQYF
size: .; J: TRBJ2-7; V: TRBV6-6; D: TRBD1; DNA: TGTGCCAGCAGTATTCCCCGTTCCCAGGGGGCCTACGAGCAGTACTTC; CDR3: CASSIPRSQGAYEQYF
size: .; J: TRBJ2-3; V: TRBV7-8; D: TRBD2; DNA: TGTGCCAGCAGCCGAGGTACTAGCGGGAGGGCCCCCACAGATACGCAGTATTTT; CDR3: CASSRGTSGRAPTDTQYF
size: few; J: TRBJ2-5; V: TRBV6-5; D: TRBD2; DNA: TGTGCCAGCAGTCTAGCGGGAGGCGAAGAGACCCAGTACTTC; CDR3: CASSLAGGEETQYF
size: .; J: TRBJ2-7; V: TRBV30; D: TRBD1; DNA: TGTGCCTGGAGTGCACCCGGGACAGGCTCCTACGAGCAGTACTTC; CDR3: CAWSAPGTGSYEQYF
size: few; J: TRBJ2-1; V: TRBV30; D: .; DNA: TGTGCCTGGACCGAAGAAATGCTTTCCTACAATGAGCAGTTCTTC; CDR3: CAWTEEMLSYNEQFF
size: .; J: TRBJ2-3; V: TRBV30; D: TRBD1; DNA: TGTGCCTGGGGGGGACAGCCGTCTAGCACAGATACGCAGTATTTT; CDR3: CAWGGQPSSTDTQYF
size: few; J: TRBJ2-1; V: TRBV4-1; D: TRBD2; DNA: TGCGCCAGCAGCCAAGATCTCGCGGGGGAGGATGAGCAGTTCTTC; CDR3: CASSQDLAGEDEQFF